The 12 T cell receptor beta chains presented below share a single source sample, sequenced in a study of PD-1 blockade in mismatch repair-deficient tumors listed by TCRdb under 2017. Libraries were constructed by the immunoSEQ multiplex PCR assay. Imported from immuneACCESS, the table was reduced by TCRdb to in-frame sequences with V and J called. These copies leave out some clones; in studies compared against another copy, an unresolved V gene accounts for under half, and the cause of the remainder is not known. In all, the sample holds over 100,000 clones, and about 83% of those were seen once. The ten largest clones add up to less than 5.5% of the sample. This specimen consisted of peripheral blood, obtained 60 weeks after starting pembrolizumab. Every receptor here comes from an adult with mismatch repair-deficient cancer.

The chain couples TRBV11-3 to TRBJ2-2; the D gene is possibly TRBD2 (6 bases). Trimming left V 3 bases short and J 3 bases short, with 8 bases between. Germline lookup yields CDR1 SGHNT and CDR2 YENEEA. The CDR3 is 14 amino acids. This CDR3 is CASSFGTYTGELFF. In DNA, the CDR3 is TGTGCCAGCAGCTTTGGGACTTACACCGGGGAGCTGTTTTTT. Combining the CDR3 with reference TRBV11-3 and TRBJ2-2 gives the whole variable domain EAGVVQSPRYKIIEKKQPVAFWCNPISGHNTLYWYLQNLGQGPELLIRYENEEAVDDSQLPKDRFSAERLKGVDSTLKIQPAELGDSAVYLCASSFGTYTGELFFGEGSRLTVL.

The CDR3 nucleotides are TGTGCCAGTAGGGGGGACGCTAGCACAGATACGCAGTATTTT. Its translation: CASRGDASTDTQYF. The gene calls are TRBV19 and TRBJ2-3; D assignment may be TRBD1 or TRBD2 (5 bases each). Trimming took 6 bases from V and 0 from J, leaving 10 bases between them. The CDR3 consists of 14 residues. CDR1 and CDR2 (germline): LNHDA, SQIVND (reference sequence).

This clone was observed a single time. The chain recombines TRBV27 with TRBJ2-6; 9 bases match TRBD2. The germline gives CDR1 MNHEY, CDR2 SMNVEV (reference sequence). Trimming took 5 bases from V and 2 from J; bases not matched to a gene: 7. The CDR3 is 17 amino acids. The CDR3 coding sequence is TGTGCCAGCAGTCTCCGGGCTAGCGGGACTGGGGCCAACGTCCTGACTTTC. It is translated as CASSLRASGTGANVLTF.

The rearrangement links TRBV19 to TRBJ1-2, with TRBD1 identical over 8 bases. The CDR3 extends over 17 amino acids. Germline V CDR1 and CDR2: LNHDA, SQIVND (reference sequence). Unmatched junction bases numbered 13, after V lost 6 bases and J lost 1 base. CDR3 sequence reads: CASSLGQGQSLNYGYTF. The CDR3 nucleotides read TGTGCCAGTAGCCTTGGACAGGGACAATCCCTTAACTATGGCTACACCTTC.

V is TRBV7-3 and J is TRBJ2-5; 8 nucleotides match TRBD2. Losses at the gene ends were 5 bases for V and 3 bases for J; bases not matched to a gene: 8. Germline CDR1 SGHTA, CDR2 FQGTGA. The CDR3 length is 15 residues. The CDR3 nucleotides are TGTGCCAGCAGCCGGGGGGGATCGGCCAAAGAGACCCAGTACTTC. This sequence encodes CASSRGGSAKETQYF.

The V and J genes are TRBV13 and TRBJ2-4; D is uncertain. The germline gives CDR1 PRHDT, CDR2 FYEKMQ (reference sequence). The V and J ends lost 3 bases and 3 bases respectively, with 12 bases between them. This CDR3 has 15 residues. CDR3 sequence: CASSFLTGGKNIQYF. The CDR3 DNA reads as TGTGCCAGCAGCTTTCTGACGGGCGGCAAAAACATTCAGTACTTC.

In this sample, this clone turned up once. V and J are TRBV6-5 and TRBJ2-5; 8 bases line up with TRBD2. CDR1 and CDR2 from the germline V gene are MNHEY and SVGAGI. The CDR3 sequence is 15 residues long. Trimming removed 8 bases from V and 0 bases from J; junction bases left unmatched: 8. The CDR3, as DNA: TGTGCCAGCGGGCGAGGGCGGGAGGACCAAGAGACCCAGTACTTC. Protein: CASGRGREDQETQYF.

This clone was observed a single time. This chain connects TRBV7-3 to TRBJ2-6; 7 bases match TRBD1. The CDR3 extends over 16 amino acids. The germline gives CDR1 SGHTA, CDR2 FQGTGA. Unmatched junction bases numbered 4, after V lost 5 bases and J lost 0 bases. The CDR3 sequence: CASSPRQGSGANVLTF. The CDR3 DNA reads as TGTGCCAGCAGCCCGAGACAGGGCTCTGGGGCCAACGTCCTGACTTTC. Using reference TRBV7-3 and TRBJ2-6 for the parts outside the CDR3, the full variable domain is GAGVSQTPSNKVTEKGKYVELRCDPISGHTALYWYRQSLGQGPEFLIYFQGTGAADDSGLPNDRFFAVRPEGSVSTLKIQRTERGDSAVYLCASSPRQGSGANVLTFGAGSRLTVL.

The rearrangement uses TRBV18 and TRBJ2-2; 7 positions match TRBD2. V dropped 6 bases and J dropped 2; count of bases not matched to a gene: 9. CDR3 length: 16 amino acids. From germline, CDR1 is KGHSH and CDR2 LQKENI. The CDR3 nucleotides are TGTGCCAGCTCTTCAGGGCGGGAGCGAAACACCGGGGAGCTGTTTTTT. Translated, it gives CASSSGRERNTGELFF.

The chain recombines TRBV6-1 with TRBJ2-4; TRBD1 or TRBD2 may be the D gene (5 bases each). The CDR3 is made up of 14 amino acids. The V end was cut by 1 base, the J end by 8 bases, with 12 bases between. Germline V gene data show CDR1 as MNHNS and CDR2 as SASEGT. Written as DNA, the CDR3 is TGTGCCAGCAGTGAAGGACGAGGGGTTGACATTCAGTACTTC. The encoded protein is CASSEGRGVDIQYF.

The chain links TRBV6-1 to TRBJ1-3; weak D call: TRBD1 (5 bases). From germline, CDR1 is MNHNS and CDR2 SASEGT. The length of the CDR3 is 15 residues. Between the trimmed V and J ends, which lost 7 bases and 2 bases, there was a span of 15 bases. DNA of the CDR3: TGTGCCAGCATTATTACCGGGGGGACTGGAAACACCATATATTTT. The encoded protein is CASIITGGTGNTIYF.

The rearrangement joins TRBV5-1 to TRBJ1-5, with 10 positions matching TRBD1. V gave up 4 bases and J gave up 6 bases; unmatched junction bases: 4. Per the germline V gene, CDR1 is SGHRS and CDR2 is YFSETQ. This CDR3 has 14 residues. CDR3 in DNA: TGCGCCAGCAGCCCGACAGGGGGCGGTCAGCCCCAGCATTTT. Protein: CASSPTGGGQPQHF.